Shown below are 8 T cell receptor beta chains from a single sample sequenced in a study of identical twins. TCRdb called the 5' RACE reads again in MiXCR, with one record for every CDR3 protein. The data hold 600,000 to 700,000 distinct CDR3 sequences, with about 20% observed a single time. This same sample was also taken into another study, of T cells expressing NK-cell markers.

The source material was PBMCs. These receptors all stem from a woman aged 18 to 35 in good health.

There are a few counts of this clonotype. This chain joins TRBV4-3 and TRBJ2-1; D remains unclear. This CDR3 spans 16 amino acids. The germline CDR1 and CDR2 sequences are LGHNA and YSLEER. Between the trimmed V and J ends, which lost 1 base and 0 bases, there was a span of 10 bases. The chain's CDR3 is CASSQVQRSSYNEQFF. The CDR3 nucleotides are TGCGCCAGCAGCCAAGTTCAGCGTAGCTCCTACAATGAGCAGTTCTTC.

V and J are TRBV10-1 and TRBJ1-1; no clear D gene. The germline V gene has CDR1 WNHNN and CDR2 SYGVQD (reference sequence). The V gene lost 4 bases and the J gene lost 5 bases, with 11 bases spanning the gap. The CDR3 runs to 13 residues. DNA of the CDR3: TGCGCCAGCAGTGGGAGTAGATGGACTGAAGCTTTCTTT. This gives the protein CASSGSRWTEAFF.

This clonotype was seen at least ten times. This chain connects TRBV12-3 or TRBV12-4 to TRBJ2-5; D is perhaps TRBD1 (5 bases). V lost 6 bases and J 0 bases, leaving 8 bases between the germline ends. CDR3 size: 13 residues. CDR3: CASSTGYQETQYF. CDR3 DNA: TGTGCCAGCAGCACAGGTTACCAAGAGACCCAGTACTTC.

The table lists this clonotype with a few counts. The chain joins TRBV4-3 to TRBJ2-3; D remains unclear. Trimming shortened V by 1 base and J by 6 bases, and 14 bases separated the two germline ends. Germline V CDR1 and CDR2: LGHNA, YSLEER. The CDR3 contains 15 residues. This chain's CDR3 is CASSQAAYAKDTQYF. CDR3 sequence (DNA): TGCGCCAGCAGCCAAGCGGCCTACGCCAAGGATACGCAGTATTTT.

The chain couples TRBV11-3 to TRBJ2-5; D ambiguous. The germline V and J ends were trimmed by 4 bases and 4 bases, with 19 bases remaining between them. The CDR3 runs 16 residues. The germline CDR1 and CDR2 sequences are SGHNT and YENEEA. The CDR3 is CASSSPHSVMGETQYF. In nucleotides, the CDR3 is TGTGCCAGCAGCTCCCCTCACAGCGTTATGGGAGAGACCCAGTACTTC. The whole variable domain, filled in from reference TRBV11-3 and TRBJ2-5, reads EAGVVQSPRYKIIEKKQPVAFWCNPISGHNTLYWYLQNLGQGPELLIRYENEEAVDDSQLPKDRFSAERLKGVDSTLKIQPAELGDSAVYLCASSSPHSVMGETQYFGPGTRLLVL.

This clonotype occurred many times. This chain joins TRBV9 and TRBJ1-1, with no clear D. The germline V and J ends were trimmed by 0 bases and 3 bases, with 9 bases remaining between them. The CDR3 sequence is 14 residues long. The V gene's germline CDR1 is SGDLS and CDR2 YYNGEE. CDR3 sequence reads: CASSVGLRDTEAFF. The CDR3 coding sequence is TGTGCCAGCAGCGTAGGTTTACGGGACACTGAAGCTTTCTTT.

Many counts were recorded for this clonotype. In nucleotides, the CDR3 is TGTGCCAGCAGCCAAGTCGTCGGGAACACTGAAGCTTTCTTT. Encoded protein: CASSQVVGNTEAFF. The V gene is TRBV3-1, the J gene TRBJ1-1; unclear D gene. Germline CDR1 reads LGHDT; CDR2 reads YNNKEL (reference sequence). Trimming removed 1 base at V and 1 base at J, with 7 bases between. There are 14 residues in the CDR3.

This clonotype was detected ten times or more. The chain links TRBV29-1 to TRBJ1-5, with 10 bases aligning to TRBD1. There are 14 residues in the CDR3. V dropped 6 bases and J dropped 7; count of bases not matched to a gene: 9. Germline-derived CDR1 and CDR2 are SQVTM and ANQGSEA. CDR3 residues: CSVTDRGQRQPQHF. CDR3 DNA: TGCAGCGTAACCGACAGGGGGCAACGACAGCCCCAGCATTTT.